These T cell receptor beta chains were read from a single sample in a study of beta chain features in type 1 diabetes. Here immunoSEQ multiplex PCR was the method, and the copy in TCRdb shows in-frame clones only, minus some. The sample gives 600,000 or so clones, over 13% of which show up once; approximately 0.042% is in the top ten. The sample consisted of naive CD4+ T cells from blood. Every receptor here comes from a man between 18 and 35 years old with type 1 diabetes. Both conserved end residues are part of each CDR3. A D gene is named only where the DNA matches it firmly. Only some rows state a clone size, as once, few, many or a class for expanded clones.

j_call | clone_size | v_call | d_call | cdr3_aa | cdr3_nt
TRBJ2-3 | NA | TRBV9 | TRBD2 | CASSLTSRGPSGRRTDTQYF | TGTGCCAGCAGCCTAACCTCGCGGGGCCCTAGCGGGAGGAGGACAGATACGCAGTATTTT
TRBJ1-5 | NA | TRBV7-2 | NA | CASSLKVSGGVSNQPQHF | TGTGCCAGCAGCTTAAAGGTGTCTGGAGGGGTCAGCAATCAGCCCCAGCATTTT
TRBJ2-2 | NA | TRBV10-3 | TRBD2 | CANQTSGVTGELFF | TGTGCCAACCAAACTAGCGGGGTCACCGGGGAGCTGTTTTTT
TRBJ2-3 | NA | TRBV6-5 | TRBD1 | CASSRTGSTQYF | TGTGCCAGCAGTCGGACAGGCTCTACGCAGTATTTT
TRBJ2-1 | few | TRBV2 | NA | CASSEGVVDLNEQFF | TGTGCCAGCAGTGAGGGGGTCGTAGATCTCAATGAGCAGTTCTTC
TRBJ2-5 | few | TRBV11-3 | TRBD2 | CASSLGLAGGETQYF | TGTGCCAGCAGCCTGGGACTAGCGGGAGGGGAGACCCAGTACTTC
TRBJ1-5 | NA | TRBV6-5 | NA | CASSSVSSNQPQHF | TGTGCCAGCAGTTCAGTGAGTAGTAATCAGCCCCAGCATTTT
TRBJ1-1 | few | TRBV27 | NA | CASSRHVNTEAFF | TGTGCCAGCAGTCGCCATGTGAACACTGAAGCTTTCTTT
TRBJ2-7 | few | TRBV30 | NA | CASGAYEQYF | TGTGCCTCGGGTGCCTACGAGCAGTACTTC
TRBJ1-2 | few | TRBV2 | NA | CASSKHGDGYTF | TGTGCCAGCAGTAAACACGGTGATGGCTACACCTTC
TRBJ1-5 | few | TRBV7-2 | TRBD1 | CASSRGDSYQPQHF | TGTGCCAGCAGTCGGGGGGACAGTTATCAGCCCCAGCATTTT
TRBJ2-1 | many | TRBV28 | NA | CASSFRNEQFF | TGTGCCAGCAGTTTCAGGAATGAGCAGTTCTTC
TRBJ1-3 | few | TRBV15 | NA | CATSIGSGNTIYF | TGTGCCACCAGCATTGGCTCTGGAAACACCATATATTTT
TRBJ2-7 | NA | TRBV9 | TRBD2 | CASSVLSGRTPRSYEQYF | TGTGCCAGCAGCGTTCTTAGCGGGAGGACGCCCCGCTCCTACGAGCAGTACTTC
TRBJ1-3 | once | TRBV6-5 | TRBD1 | CASSYLQGSGNTIYF | TGTGCCAGCAGTTACCTACAGGGGTCTGGAAACACCATATATTTT
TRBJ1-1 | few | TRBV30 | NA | CAWSPRVRNTEAFF | TGTGCCTGGAGTCCCAGGGTTAGGAACACTGAAGCTTTCTTT
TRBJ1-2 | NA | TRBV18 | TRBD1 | CASSPSDRASYGYTF | TGTGCCAGCTCACCCTCGGACAGGGCAAGCTATGGCTACACCTTC
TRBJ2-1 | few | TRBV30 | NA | CAWTGGNEQFF | TGTGCCTGGACAGGGGGGAATGAGCAGTTCTTC
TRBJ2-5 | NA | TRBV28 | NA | CASSWQQETQYF | TGTGCCAGCAGCTGGCAGCAAGAGACCCAGTACTTC
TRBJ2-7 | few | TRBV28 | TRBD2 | CASRPGLAGYYEQYF | TGTGCCAGCAGACCCGGACTAGCGGGCTACTACGAGCAGTACTTC
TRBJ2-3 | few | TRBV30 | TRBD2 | CAWTRLAGPSTDTQYF | TGTGCCTGGACCAGACTAGCGGGTCCGAGCACAGATACGCAGTATTTT